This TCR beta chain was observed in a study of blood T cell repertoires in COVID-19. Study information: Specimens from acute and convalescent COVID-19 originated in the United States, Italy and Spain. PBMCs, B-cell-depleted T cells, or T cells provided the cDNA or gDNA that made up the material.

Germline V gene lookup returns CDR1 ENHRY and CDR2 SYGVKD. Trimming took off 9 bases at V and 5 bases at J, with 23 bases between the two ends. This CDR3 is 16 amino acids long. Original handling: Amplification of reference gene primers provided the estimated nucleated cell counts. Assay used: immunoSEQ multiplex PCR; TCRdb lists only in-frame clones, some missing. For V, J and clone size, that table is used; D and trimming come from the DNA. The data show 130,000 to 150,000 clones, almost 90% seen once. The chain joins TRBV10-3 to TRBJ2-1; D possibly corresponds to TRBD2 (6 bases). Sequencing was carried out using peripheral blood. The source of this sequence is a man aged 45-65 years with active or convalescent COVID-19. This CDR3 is CAISLGLAPTHNEQFF. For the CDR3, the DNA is TGTGCCATAAGTTTGGGGCTAGCGCCGACCCACAATGAGCAGTTCTTC.